The 24 T cell receptor beta chains given below trace back to one sample, sequenced in a study of blood T cell repertoires in COVID-19. Data came from immunoSEQ multiplex PCR; TCRdb stores just in-frame clones and leaves some out. This sample yields roughly 500,000 clones, of which 75% to 90% are seen a single time; roughly 0.84% belongs to the top ten. The sample consisted of peripheral blood. These receptors were obtained from a man aged 18-30 years with COVID-19, enrolled during active disease.

J is TRBJ2-4 and V is TRBV18, with TRBD1 matching over 11 bases. The CDR3 consists of 14 residues. With V trimmed by 3 bases and J by 8 bases, 3 bases remained unmatched. CDR1 KGHSH and CDR2 LQKENI come from the germline V gene. The CDR3 sequence: CASSPGQGADIQYF. The CDR3 DNA reads TGTGCCAGCTCACCCGGACAGGGGGCGGACATTCAGTACTTC.

This rearrangement joins TRBV5-1 to TRBJ2-3; tentative D call: TRBD1 (6 bases). The CDR3 totals 14 residues. Looked up from germline, CDR1 is SGHRS and CDR2 is YFSETQ. V gave up 4 bases and J gave up 2 bases, with 11 bases separating them. CDR3 sequence reads: CASSPGQSTDTQYF. DNA for the CDR3: TGCGCCAGCAGCCCTGGACAGTCCACAGATACGCAGTATTTT.

This chain uses TRBV5-1 with TRBJ2-2; maybe TRBD2 (5 bases). In germline, CDR1 is SGHRS, CDR2 YFSETQ. V lost 0 bases to trimming and J lost 1 base, with 10 bases between them. CDR3 length: 16 residues. CDR3 protein: CASSLAEGMNTGELFF. The CDR3 nucleotides read TGCGCCAGCAGCTTGGCAGAGGGAATGAACACCGGGGAGCTGTTTTTT.

The chain joins TRBV28 to TRBJ2-4, with 7 bases aligning to TRBD1. The CDR3 sequence is 15 residues long. Germline CDR1 reads MDHEN; CDR2 reads SYDVKM. V lost 3 bases to trimming and J lost 0 bases; unmatched junction nucleotides: 2. The CDR3 DNA reads TGTGCCAGCAGTTTGAGGGGGCTAGCCAAAAACATTCAGTACTTC. Its protein is CASSLRGLAKNIQYF.

The chain joins TRBV19 to TRBJ2-1; no firm D call. Trimming shortened V by 7 bases and J by 1 base, and 11 bases separated the two germline ends. This CDR3 has 14 amino acids. Germline V gene data show CDR1 as LNHDA and CDR2 as SQIVND (reference sequence). The CDR3 reads CASTPSHSYNEQFF. CDR3 bases: TGTGCCAGTACCCCAAGCCATTCCTACAATGAGCAGTTCTTC.

V is TRBV19 and J is TRBJ1-1, with D tentatively TRBD1 (5 bases). The V gene lost 5 bases and the J gene lost 8 bases, with 12 bases spanning the gap. In germline, CDR1 is LNHDA, CDR2 SQIVND (reference sequence). There are 12 residues in the CDR3. The CDR3 region has the DNA TGTGCCAGTAGTGAAAGGGGCTCCGAAGCTTTCTTT. Protein: CASSERGSEAFF.

This chain links TRBV5-1 with TRBJ2-5, with TRBD1 matching 8 bases. The germline CDR1 and CDR2 sequences are SGHRS and YFSETQ. V was clipped by 0 bases and J by 4 bases; unmatched bases: 11. CDR3 length equals 17 residues. CDR3 in amino acids: CASSLGAYRGSSETQYF. CDR3 nucleotides: TGCGCCAGCAGCTTGGGGGCATACAGGGGGAGCTCAGAGACCCAGTACTTC.

The V call is TRBV6-2 or TRBV6-3, the J call TRBJ2-2; a weak D match, TRBD1 (5 bases). The CDR3 has 11 amino acids. The V gene's germline CDR1 is MNHEY and CDR2 SVGEGT. Trimming left V 5 bases short and J 7 bases short, with 5 bases between. CDR3 nucleotides: TGTGCCAGCAGTCAGGGCGGGGAGCTGTTTTTT. It is translated as CASSQGGELFF.

J is TRBJ2-1 and V is TRBV7-9, with TRBD2 matching 7 bases. The CDR3 contains 14 residues. CDR1 and CDR2 from the germline V gene are SEHNR and FQNEAQ (reference sequence). V gave up 8 bases and J gave up 7 bases; unmatched junction bases: 11. The CDR3 protein is CASLGGEGGNEQFF. DNA for the CDR3: TGTGCCAGCCTTGGCGGGGAGGGCGGGAATGAGCAGTTCTTC.

This chain uses TRBV7-8 with TRBJ2-7; the match to TRBD2 covers 7 bases. The CDR3 is made up of 15 amino acids. V gave up 2 bases and J gave up 0 bases; unmatched junction bases: 4. Germline CDR1 reads SGHVS; CDR2 reads FQNEAQ. The CDR3 reads CASSLLWGGSYEQYF. The CDR3 DNA reads TGTGCCAGCAGCTTACTGTGGGGGGGCTCCTACGAGCAGTACTTC.

This clone was counted once. V and J are TRBV18 and TRBJ1-6; D gene ambiguous. Trimming took 4 bases from V and 2 from J, leaving 9 bases between them. The CDR3 is 15 residues long. Per germline, CDR1 KGHSH and CDR2 LQKENI. The CDR3 sequence: CASSLAGTYNSPLHF. The CDR3 nucleotides read TGTGCCAGCTCACTTGCGGGAACCTATAATTCACCCCTCCACTTT. The full variable domain, in which reference TRBV18 and TRBJ1-6 provide the parts outside the CDR3, is NAGVMQNPRHLVRRRGQEARLRCSPMKGHSHVYWYRQLPEEGLKFMVYLQKENIIDESGMPKERFSAEFPKEGPSILRIQQVVRGDSAAYFCASSLAGTYNSPLHFGNGTRLTVT.

This clone has a handful of counts. The genes are TRBV9 and TRBJ1-6, with D perhaps matching TRBD1 (5 bases). From germline, CDR1 is SGDLS and CDR2 YYNGEE. This CDR3 has 13 amino acids. The ends were cut back, 4 bases at V and 7 bases at J, with 9 bases in the middle. CDR3 sequence reads: CASSRGENSPLHF. For the CDR3, the DNA is TGTGCCAGCAGCCGGGGGGAGAATTCACCCCTCCACTTT.

The chain recombines TRBV18 with TRBJ2-3; 12 nucleotides align to TRBD1. The CDR3 is made up of 17 amino acids. The V and J ends lost 3 bases and 0 bases, in that order; junction bases with no gene match: 4. Germline V gene sequence: CDR1 KGHSH, CDR2 LQKENI. The CDR3 DNA follows: TGTGCCAGCTCACCGGGACAGGGGGCGACGAGCACAGATACGCAGTATTTT. Its translation is CASSPGQGATSTDTQYF. The whole variable domain, filled in from reference TRBV18 and TRBJ2-3, reads NAGVMQNPRHLVRRRGQEARLRCSPMKGHSHVYWYRQLPEEGLKFMVYLQKENIIDESGMPKERFSAEFPKEGPSILRIQQVVRGDSAAYFCASSPGQGATSTDTQYFGPGTRLTVL.

The V gene is TRBV11-3, the J gene TRBJ2-1, with 9 bases matching TRBD2. Germline V CDR1 and CDR2: SGHNT, YENEEA. The CDR3 runs to 17 residues. The V and J ends lost 3 bases and 0 bases, in that order; junction bases with no gene match: 6. The CDR3, as DNA: TGTGCCAGCAGCTTTACATTTAGCGGGAGCTCCTACAATGAGCAGTTCTTC. Protein product: CASSFTFSGSSYNEQFF.

J is TRBJ2-1 and V is TRBV12-5; 8 nucleotides agree with TRBD1. This CDR3 is built from 16 residues. With V trimmed by 0 bases and J by 1 base, 2 bases remained unmatched. The germline V gene encodes CDR1 LGHNT and CDR2 FRNRAP. The chain's CDR3 is CASGLVQGASYNEQFF. CDR3 DNA sequence: TGTGCTAGTGGTTTGGTGCAGGGGGCATCCTACAATGAGCAGTTCTTC.

A word on this clone: A much bigger clone sits one base away, suggesting this may be a read error. The chain has TRBV3-1 (or the pseudogene TRBV3-2) and TRBJ2-1; tentatively, D is TRBD2 (5 bases). The V gene lost 4 bases and the J gene lost 0 bases, with 7 bases spanning the gap. Germline-derived CDR1 and CDR2 are LGHDT and YNNKEL (reference sequence). This CDR3 comprises 14 residues. CDR3 amino acids: CASSLGSSYNEQFF. DNA of the CDR3: TGTGCCAGCAGCCTAGGGAGCTCCTACAATGAGCAGTTCTTC.

V gene TRBV5-6 combines with J gene TRBJ2-7; possible D gene TRBD2, 7 bases. This CDR3 has 18 residues. Looked up from germline, CDR1 is SGHDT and CDR2 is YYEEEE. The V gene lost 3 bases and the J gene lost 5 bases, with 27 bases spanning the gap. The CDR3, as DNA: TGTGCCAGCAGCTGGCGGGGGCGGGGTTTCGTCTTCCCGGACGAGCAGTACTTC. It translates to CASSWRGRGFVFPDEQYF.

This chain uses TRBV7-8 with TRBJ1-2; D not certain. Germline loops: CDR1 SGHVS, CDR2 FQNEAQ. Deletions cut 4 bases from V and 0 bases from J, with 12 bases between. This CDR3 region has 15 residues. The CDR3 DNA is TGTGCCAGCAGCTCAAACAGAGTAGCTAACTATGGCTACACCTTC. Its translation: CASSSNRVANYGYTF. Drawing the rest from reference TRBV7-8 and TRBJ1-2, the complete variable domain is GAGVSQSPRYKVAKRGQDVALRCDPISGHVSLFWYQQALGQGPEFLTYFQNEAQLDKSGLPSDRFFAERPEGSVSTLKIQRTQQEDSAVYLCASSSNRVANYGYTFGSGTRLTVV.

The chain is built from TRBV18 and TRBJ2-3; TRBD2 matches at 11 bases. Germline V CDR1 and CDR2: KGHSH, LQKENI. The ends lost 3 bases at V and 3 bases at J; junction bases unmatched: 5. The CDR3 length is 16 residues. Written as DNA, the CDR3 is TGTGCCAGCTCACCCCTCGGGACTAGCGGAACAGATACGCAGTATTTT. Residues: CASSPLGTSGTDTQYF.

V usage is TRBV14 and J usage is TRBJ2-3; 11 nucleotides agree with TRBD2. V lost 0 bases, J lost 0 bases, and 5 bases stayed unmatched. Germline lookup yields CDR1 SGHDN and CDR2 FVKESK. This CDR3 spans 18 amino acids. Written as DNA, the CDR3 is TGTGCCAGCAGCCAAGAAAGGCTAGCGGGGGGAAGCACAGATACGCAGTATTTT. The encoded protein is CASSQERLAGGSTDTQYF.

This sequence joins TRBV7-2 and TRBJ2-5; perhaps TRBD2 as D (5 bases). The CDR3 length is 15 residues. V lost 3 bases, J lost 2 bases, and 13 bases lay in between. Looked up from germline, CDR1 is SGHTA and CDR2 is FQGNSA. CDR3 DNA sequence: TGTGCCAGCAGCTTGGAGGTGTGGATACAAGAGACCCAGTACTTC. Amino acid sequence: CASSLEVWIQETQYF.

The chain employs TRBV29-1 and TRBJ1-1; 7 bases align to TRBD1. Germline V CDR1 and CDR2: SQVTM, ANQGSEA. The V and J ends lost 7 bases and 3 bases, in that order; junction bases with no gene match: 11. The CDR3 runs to 14 residues. CDR3 in amino acids: CSARGTVFDTEAFF. The CDR3 DNA reads TGCAGCGCAAGAGGGACAGTCTTCGACACTGAAGCTTTCTTT.

The J gene is TRBJ1-3, the V gene TRBV5-5; TRBD1 might be the D (6 bases). There are 17 residues in the CDR3. Trimming pared 5 bases from V and 0 bases from J, leaving 18 bases between. Germline loops: CDR1 SGHKS, CDR2 YYEKEE (reference sequence). The CDR3 DNA reads TGTGCCAGCAGTTGGGCCCGACAGGCGAGCTCTGGAAACACCATATATTTT. Translated: CASSWARQASSGNTIYF.

This chain joins TRBV5-1 and TRBJ2-7; 7 nucleotides line up with TRBD2. Germline V lookup: CDR1 SGHRS, CDR2 YFSETQ. Losses at the gene ends were 1 base for V and 0 bases for J; bases not matched to a gene: 4. The CDR3 spans 15 residues. CDR3: CASSLTSGDSYEQYF. The CDR3 DNA sequence: TGCGCCAGCAGCTTGACCAGCGGGGACTCCTACGAGCAGTACTTC.